This T cell receptor (beta chain) was recorded in a study of CD8+CD57+ T cells in acquired aplastic anemia. At least ten counts were recorded for this clonotype. Profiling of TCR beta VDJ combinations and CDR3 sequences used genomic DNA as template. Each CDR3 protein is one row after TCRdb ran MiXCR on the reads. The sample carries under 250,000 distinct CDR3 sequences, more than 40% recorded once. Those patients picked for sequencing had displayed CD8+CD57+ cell expansion on flow cytometry. This CDR3 is 18 amino acids long. Germline-derived CDR1 and CDR2 are MGHDK and SYGVNS. V lost 3 bases to trimming and J lost 2 bases; unmatched junction nucleotides: 14.

The sample consisted of sorted CD4+, CD8+, or CD8+CD57+ T cells (not recorded which) from PBMCs. The clonotype comes from a human donor with aplastic anemia. V is TRBV25-1 and J is TRBJ2-7, with 9 nucleotides matching TRBD1. CDR3 in amino acids: CASSDSLLVGTGTYEQYF. In DNA, the CDR3 is TGTGCCAGCAGTGATTCCCTCTTGGTCGGGACAGGGACCTACGAGCAGTACTTC.